This is a list of T cell receptor beta chains from one sample in a study of T-cell reconstitution after alpha-beta-depleted transplantation in children. TCRdb re-derived calls from the PCR reads in MiXCR, one entry per CDR3 protein. The repertoire holds around 440,000 distinct CDR3 sequences, with around 16% as singletons. Source: PBMCs, mostly from graft donor cells, taken 360 days after TCRalphabeta/CD19-depleted stem cell transplant. The source is a boy younger than two who had a stem cell transplant for Wiskott-Aldrich syndrome, so the T cells may come from the graft donor. The CDR3 runs from the conserved cysteine through the conserved F or W. D genes are given only for firm matches. Some rows have no size entry. The others give once, few or many, or a class for an expanded clone.

D gene,clone size,V gene,J gene,CDR3 DNA,CDR3 protein
NA,NA,TRBV12-3/TRBV12-4,TRBJ2-5,TGTGCCAGCAGTTTAACTGGGTGGGATGGAGAGACCCAGTACTTC,CASSLTGWDGETQYF
NA,many,TRBV5-1,TRBJ2-1,TGCGCCAGCAGCGGCCCTGGACAGAGGAGGGGAGGGTCCTACAATGAGCAGTTCTTC,CASSGPGQRRGGSYNEQFF
NA,few,TRBV9,TRBJ2-5,TGTGCCAGCAGCGTGGAGGGGGAGACCCAGTACTTC,CASSVEGETQYF
NA,NA,TRBV3-1,TRBJ2-3,TGTGCCAGCAGCCAAGTGCGGTTTAACACAGATACGCAGTATTTT,CASSQVRFNTDTQYF
NA,NA,TRBV27,TRBJ2-2,TGTGCCAGCAGTCCCCGGACCAGAAGAAACACCGGGGAGCTGTTTTTT,CASSPRTRRNTGELFF
NA,few,TRBV4-1,TRBJ2-2,TGCGCCAGCAGCCCAGGGCGTCTTCGGACCGGGGAGCTGTTTTTT,CASSPGRLRTGELFF
TRBD2,NA,TRBV5-1,TRBJ2-2,TGCGCCAGCAGCTTAAAACTAGCGGGAGTGTACACCGGGGAGCTGTTTTTT,CASSLKLAGVYTGELFF
NA,NA,TRBV15,TRBJ1-5,TGTGCCACCGGGGGAACTCAGCCCCAGCATTTT,CATGGTQPQHF
TRBD2,many,TRBV3-1,TRBJ2-2,TGTGCCAGCAGCCAATTAGCGGGAGTGGGGGAGCTGTTTTTT,CASSQLAGVGELFF
NA,NA,TRBV14,TRBJ2-7,TGTGCCAGCAGCCAAGAACTGGCGCCCTCCTACGAGCAGTACTTC,CASSQELAPSYEQYF
NA,few,TRBV5-1,TRBJ1-2,TGCGCCAGCAGCTTGTCTATCCCAGGGGTCGCTAACTATGGCTACACCTTC,CASSLSIPGVANYGYTF
TRBD2,few,TRBV29-1,TRBJ2-3,TGCAGCGTAGTAGCGGGGCCCCCTACAGATACGCAGTATTTT,CSVVAGPPTDTQYF
TRBD2,NA,TRBV6-2/TRBV6-3,TRBJ2-7,TGTGCCAGCAGTTACGTACCCGGACTAGCGGGAGGGCGAGGCTACGAGCAGTACTTC,CASSYVPGLAGGRGYEQYF
NA,few,TRBV11-2,TRBJ2-5,TGTGCCAGCAGCTTAGTTAGCGCTGGGCAGGGGACCCAGTACTTC,CASSLVSAGQGTQYF
NA,few,TRBV20-1,TRBJ2-5,TGCAGTGCTAGACCCCCACGGGGCTTGGGGACCCAGTACTTC,CSARPPRGLGTQYF
NA,NA,TRBV20-1,TRBJ2-3,TGCAGTGCTAAAAGGAAAGGGTGGACAGATACGCAGTATTTT,CSAKRKGWTDTQYF
NA,many,TRBV12-3/TRBV12-4,TRBJ2-7,TGTGCCAGCAGGCAAGGGGGTACCTACGAGCAGTACTTC,CASRQGGTYEQYF
NA,NA,TRBV29-1,TRBJ2-1,TGCAGCGTTGAAGAGAGCGGAGTCTCCTACAATGAGCAGTTCTTC,CSVEESGVSYNEQFF
TRBD1,few,TRBV15,TRBJ2-7,TGTGCCACCGGACAGGGGATCTACGAGCAGTACTTC,CATGQGIYEQYF
NA,few,TRBV28,TRBJ2-5,TGTGCCAGCAGTCTCATGGGGGGGGCTGAGACCCGAAGTACTGGGTCTCAGTACTTC,CASSLMGGAETRSTGSQYF
TRBD2,NA,TRBV7-9,TRBJ2-3,TGTGCCAGCAGCTTAGGACGGGCGGGAGCGGATACGCAGTATTTT,CASSLGRAGADTQYF
NA,NA,TRBV3-1,TRBJ1-1,TGTGCCAGCAGCCAAGGATTCAAGGTTCGGATGAACACTGAAGCTTTCTTT,CASSQGFKVRMNTEAFF
NA,few,TRBV18,TRBJ2-7,TGTGCCAGCTCACCGATGCCGGGAGCGGGTACCTACGAGCAGTACTTC,CASSPMPGAGTYEQYF
NA,few,TRBV20-1,TRBJ1-5,TGCAGTGCTAGAGCGGGGGAAGGATGGCAGCCCCAGCATTTT,CSARAGEGWQPQHF
NA,few,TRBV2,TRBJ2-7,TGTGCCATCGGGACCTCCTACGAGCAGTACTTC,CAIGTSYEQYF
NA,few,TRBV7-2,TRBJ2-7,TGTGCCAGCAGCTTAAGGTCTCGGGCAGGAGGGGAGCAGTACTTC,CASSLRSRAGGEQYF
NA,NA,TRBV30,TRBJ2-3,TGTGCTGGGCGGACGTTCGGAGAGGGGGGTACGCAGTATTTT,CAGRTFGEGGTQYF
TRBD2,few,TRBV6-5,TRBJ2-1,TGTGCCAGCAGTTCCGGGACTAGCCTATACAATGAGCAGTTCTTC,CASSSGTSLYNEQFF
TRBD2,NA,TRBV4-3,TRBJ2-5,TGCGCCAGCAGCCAAGATACTAGCGGGAACCTCAAGAGAGAGACCCAGTACTTC,CASSQDTSGNLKRETQYF
NA,few,TRBV29-1,TRBJ2-1,TGCAGCGTTGAGAGAGGGGGGGCCCATGAGCAGTTCTTC,CSVERGGAHEQFF
NA,few,TRBV18,TRBJ2-3,TGTGCCAGCAGTCCCCGGGTCACAGATACGCAGTATTTT,CASSPRVTDTQYF
TRBD2,few,TRBV5-1,TRBJ2-5,TGCGCCAGCAGCTTGACCAGACTAGCGGGGAAAGAGACCCAGTACTTC,CASSLTRLAGKETQYF
NA,few,TRBV5-1,TRBJ2-3,TGCGCCAGCAGAGGGACCTGGGGGCACACAGATACGCAGTATTTT,CASRGTWGHTDTQYF
NA,NA,TRBV10-1,TRBJ2-4,TGCGCCAGCAGTGCGGGCGGGGCCAAAAACATTCAGTACTTC,CASSAGGAKNIQYF
NA,NA,TRBV20-1,TRBJ2-1,TGCAGTGCTAGTCTTAGCGGCAATGAGCAGTTCTTC,CSASLSGNEQFF
NA,few,TRBV7-8,TRBJ2-2,TGTGCCAGCAGCGCGCGTCAGGGACGAGCCGGGGAGCTGTTTTTT,CASSARQGRAGELFF
NA,NA,TRBV12-3/TRBV12-4,TRBJ1-2,TGTGCCAGCAGTTCCGATTGGGGGGCGAGCTACACCTTC,CASSSDWGASYTF
NA,NA,TRBV20-1,TRBJ2-3,TGCAGTGCTCCCCGACGGCAGAAAATCGATACGCAGTATTTT,CSAPRRQKIDTQYF
NA,NA,TRBV10-3,TRBJ2-3,TGTGCCATCTGTGGCCCGCGGGATACGCAGTATTTT,CAICGPRDTQYF
NA,few,TRBV5-5,TRBJ2-7,TGTGCCAGCAGCACGAAGACAGTCCCCACCTACGAGCAGTACTTC,CASSTKTVPTYEQYF
NA,NA,TRBV30,TRBJ2-2,TGTGCCTGGAGTTTGGGGTTATCTAGGGAGCTGTTTTTT,CAWSLGLSRELFF
NA,few,TRBV10-3,TRBJ2-7,TGTGCCATCAGTGAGGTACGGGGGAAACCCTACGAGCAGTACTTC,CAISEVRGKPYEQYF
TRBD2,NA,TRBV18,TRBJ2-7,TGTGCCAGCTCACCCGGGACTAGCGGGAGAGGGGCCTCCTACGAGCAGTACTTC,CASSPGTSGRGASYEQYF
NA,few,TRBV7-9,TRBJ2-7,TGTGCCAGCAGCCGTTGGGGGTCTAGGGGGACTTACGAGCAGTACTTC,CASSRWGSRGTYEQYF
NA,few,TRBV5-1,TRBJ2-6,TGCGCCAGCAGCTTACAATTAGGGTCCCACTCTGCTGGGGCCAACGTCCTGACTTTC,CASSLQLGSHSAGANVLTF
NA,few,TRBV12-3/TRBV12-4,TRBJ2-1,TGTGCCAGCAGTCCGAAGAGCTCCTACAATGAGCAGTTCTTC,CASSPKSSYNEQFF
NA,few,TRBV4-3,TRBJ2-1,TGCGCCAGCAGCCAAGAGAGCCTAGCGAGCAATGAGCAGTTCTTC,CASSQESLASNEQFF
NA,few,TRBV12-3/TRBV12-4,TRBJ2-3,TGTGCCAGCAGGGGGGCTCAGGGAGGCACAGATACGCAGTATTTT,CASRGAQGGTDTQYF
NA,few,TRBV4-1,TRBJ2-1,TGCGCCAGCAGCCGGGCAGGGCTAGCTATTCTCGGTGAGCAGTTCTTC,CASSRAGLAILGEQFF
TRBD2,NA,TRBV5-1,TRBJ2-1,TGCGCCAGCAGCTTTGGGCTAGCGGACAACAATGAGCAGTTCTTC,CASSFGLADNNEQFF
TRBD2,many,TRBV20-1,TRBJ2-1,TGCAGTGCTAGCAGGCTAGCGGGAGGGCTTAATGAGCAGTTCTTC,CSASRLAGGLNEQFF
NA,NA,TRBV12-3/TRBV12-4,TRBJ1-1,TGTGCCAGCAGTCCCCTTAGGCGGGAAGCTTTCTTT,CASSPLRREAFF
NA,NA,TRBV7-8,TRBJ2-6,TGTGCCAGCAGCCCACACAGGGCGAAAGGGGCCAACGTCCTGACTTTC,CASSPHRAKGANVLTF